This T cell receptor beta chain was profiled in a study of control samples from healthy donors and cancer patients. Some clones are missing from TCRdb's copy, which holds only in-frame ones; the method was immunoSEQ multiplex PCR. This sample yields some 100,000 clones, of which 75% to 90% are seen a single time; 7.5% to 10% belongs to the top ten. This receptor was taken from a young man in good health. The sequenced material came from blood.

The CDR3 region is CAISGLYNSPLHF. The CDR3 bases are TGTGCCATCAGCGGCCTCTATAATTCACCCCTCCACTTT. The chain couples TRBV10-3 to TRBJ1-6; D uncertain. The V end lost 6 bases, the J end lost 3 bases, and 6 bases lay between the germline ends. CDR1 is ENHRY and CDR2 is SYGVKD in the germline V gene. The CDR3 sequence is 13 residues long.